This T cell receptor beta chain stems from a study of T cell responses to AZD1222 COVID-19 vaccine. General study results and limits: Donors skewed white British and female; clonal diversity was possibly underestimated.

As concerns this clone: Its antigen is currently unknown.

Analysis merged second doses at about 4 or about 12 weeks. Deletions cut 1 base from V and 7 bases from J, with 9 bases between. CDR1 is SGHVS, CDR2 FQNEAQ, per germline. This CDR3 is 13 amino acids long. Sequenced by immunoSEQ multiplex PCR; TCRdb stores in-frame clones only, minus some. The data show 150,000 to 200,000 clones, approximately 94% seen once. The TCR sequence derives from an adult who received the AZD1222 COVID-19 vaccine. The sample in question was peripheral blood, obtained 28 days after the second AZD1222 dose. The chain recombines TRBV7-8 with TRBJ2-3, with D unresolved. The CDR3 spells CASSLDPMYTQYF. The CDR3 DNA sequence: TGTGCCAGCAGCTTAGACCCCATGTATACGCAGTATTTT.